This T cell receptor (beta chain) was recorded in a study of CXCR3-negative and CXCR3-positive naive CD8 T cells. CDR3 length: 14 amino acids. CDR1 and CDR2 (germline): SGHDT, YYEEEE. TRB cDNA was prepared as libraries by UMI-labeled 5' RACE. Following a re-call of the 5' RACE reads, TCRdb has one entry per CDR3 protein and lacks DNA. Its table lists about 41,000 distinct CDR3 sequences. The receptor comes from a human donor in good health. Some clones in this sample may be carry-over from other donors' samples. The sequencing sample was made of naive CXCR3- CD8+ T cells from blood. Subset described: CD45RO-CCR7+CD27+CD95- naive CD8+ T cells lacking CXCR3 (TNR3-). V gene TRBV5-6 combines with J gene TRBJ2-7; TCRdb returns TRBD1, unconfirmable since there is no DNA. The CDR3: CASSLQGPPYEQYF.